These 17 T cell receptor beta chains were all obtained from the same sample, sequenced in a study of T cell responses to AZD1222 COVID-19 vaccine. Sequencing used immunoSEQ multiplex PCR; TCRdb keeps in-frame clones, though not all of them. The sample lists about 74,000 clones; roughly 90% were seen once. The source material was peripheral blood, sampled 28 days after the second AZD1222 dose. All receptors derive from an adult who received the AZD1222 COVID-19 vaccine.

In its sample, this clone was seen a few times. The V call is TRBV19, the J call TRBJ1-2; 8 positions agree with TRBD1. CDR3 length: 16 residues. Germline V CDR1 and CDR2: LNHDA, SQIVND (reference sequence). V lost 4 bases to trimming and J lost 2 bases; unmatched junction nucleotides: 9. The CDR3 DNA is TGTGCCAGTAGTACCTCATTCAGGGGGCAAAACTATGGCTACACCTTC. The encoded protein is CASSTSFRGQNYGYTF. Full variable domain (outside the CDR3, taken from reference TRBV19 and TRBJ1-2): DGGITQSPKYLFRKEGQNVTLSCEQNLNHDAMYWYRQDPGQGLRLIYYSQIVNDFQKGDIAEGYSVSREKKESFPLTVTSAQKNPTAFYLCASSTSFRGQNYGYTFGSGTRLTVV.

The chain joins TRBV27 to TRBJ2-2, with TRBD2 matching over 12 bases. The germline CDR1 and CDR2 sequences are MNHEY and SMNVEV (reference sequence). Losses at the gene ends were 2 bases for V and 6 bases for J; bases not matched to a gene: 7. The CDR3 is 17 amino acids. The chain's CDR3 is CASSLLYSSGRAGELFF. DNA for the CDR3: TGTGCCAGCAGTTTACTGTATTCTAGCGGGAGGGCCGGGGAGCTGTTTTTT.

This chain uses TRBV7-9 with TRBJ1-6; 10 nucleotides match TRBD1. In germline, CDR1 is SEHNR, CDR2 FQNEAQ (reference sequence). With 7 bases clipped from V and 10 bases from J, the junction kept 16 bases outside the gene matches. The CDR3 is 17 residues long. The CDR3 sequence: CASTPWGQGSIGSPLHF. Here the CDR3 DNA reads TGTGCCAGCACCCCATGGGGACAGGGGAGCATCGGGTCACCCCTCCACTTT.

The chain uses TRBV19 and TRBJ2-1; 9 bases line up with TRBD2. CDR1 and CDR2 from the germline V gene are LNHDA and SQIVND (reference sequence). Germline trimming cut 6 bases from V and 9 bases from J; bases unmatched to any gene: 6. The CDR3 runs 13 residues. CDR3 nucleotides: TGTGCCAGTAGGCGGGAGGGCCTCCCTGAGCAGTTCTTC. Its protein is CASRREGLPEQFF.

The chain has TRBV9 and TRBJ2-1; the D is unclear. This CDR3 is 12 amino acids long. V lost 2 bases and J lost 5, with 5 bases in between. Per the germline V gene, CDR1 is SGDLS and CDR2 is YYNGEE. The DNA of the CDR3 is TGTGCCAGCAGCGTGTGGGACAATGAGCAGTTCTTC. Its translation: CASSVWDNEQFF.

This clone was picked up one time. V and J are TRBV9 and TRBJ2-5; D call uncertain. CDR3 length equals 11 residues. Trimming stripped 1 base from V and 4 bases from J, with 2 bases between. Looked up from germline, CDR1 is SGDLS and CDR2 is YYNGEE. Here the CDR3 reads CASSVLETQYF. CDR3 coding DNA: TGTGCCAGCAGCGTATTAGAGACCCAGTACTTC.

The chain links TRBV3-1 (or the pseudogene TRBV3-2) to TRBJ1-6; no reliable D call. The germline CDR1 and CDR2 sequences are LGHDT and YNNKEL (reference sequence). Trimming cost V 2 bases and J 8 bases, with 13 bases left between them. The CDR3 is 15 residues long. The CDR3 DNA sequence: TGTGCCAGCAGCCAACCGGGGTCGCTGGATTCACCCCTCCACTTT. Protein sequence: CASSQPGSLDSPLHF.

The CDR3 region is CASSLGQGLFF. CDR3 in DNA: TGTGCCAGCAGCTTAGGACAGGGACTGTTTTTT. The chain combines TRBV7-9 with TRBJ1-4, with TRBD1 matching over 7 bases. Looked up from germline, CDR1 is SEHNR and CDR2 is FQNEAQ (reference sequence). The CDR3 consists of 11 residues. V gave up 1 base and J gave up 13 bases; unmatched junction bases: 0. The full variable domain, with the rest looked up from reference TRBV7-9 and TRBJ1-4, is DTGVSQNPRHKITKRGQNVTFRCDPISEHNRLYWYRQTLGQGPEFLTYFQNEAQLEKSRLLSDRFSAERPKGSFSTLEIQRTEQGDSAMYLCASSLGQGLFFGSGTQLSVL.

This rearrangement joins TRBV5-8 to TRBJ2-5, with D possibly being TRBD1 or TRBD2 (6 bases each). There are 18 residues in the CDR3. Between the trimmed V and J ends, which lost 1 base and 1 base, there was a span of 20 bases. CDR1 SGHTS and CDR2 YDEGEE come from the germline V gene. The CDR3 region is CASSLLGASWGVQETQYF. CDR3 DNA: TGTGCCAGCAGCTTGCTGGGGGCGAGCTGGGGGGTCCAAGAGACCCAGTACTTC.

V usage is TRBV12-3 or TRBV12-4 and J usage is TRBJ1-6, with TRBD1 as a possible D gene (5 bases). Trimming removed 6 bases from V and 12 bases from J, with 15 bases in between. CDR3 size: 13 residues. CDR3 bases: TGTGCCAGCAGCCTGGGGGGGTGGAAACCCCTCCACTTT. Translation gives CASSLGGWKPLHF.

The chain combines TRBV2 with TRBJ1-5; TRBD1 matches 7 bases. The germline CDR1 and CDR2 sequences are SNHLY and FYNNEI. The J segment lost 1 base and the V segment lost 7 bases, leaving 16 bases of the junction unmatched. CDR3 length: 18 residues. CDR3 nucleotides: TGTGCCAGCAAAGCTGGCCAGGGGGGATTTCGAAGCAATCAGCCCCAGCATTTT. Its translation: CASKAGQGGFRSNQPQHF.

This sequence joins TRBV28 and TRBJ1-6; D is perhaps TRBD1 (6 bases). V shed 1 base and J shed 6 bases, with 10 bases lying between them. CDR1 MDHEN and CDR2 SYDVKM come from the germline V gene. The CDR3 runs to 15 residues. DNA for the CDR3: TGTGCCAGCAGTTTATCGTCAGGGGTTAATTCACCCCTCCACTTT. Translating it yields CASSLSSGVNSPLHF.

This sequence joins TRBV6-5 and TRBJ2-2; 15 nucleotides align to TRBD2. J gave up 5 bases and V 10 bases, and 2 bases lay outside the gene matches. The CDR3 extends over 14 amino acids. CDR1 is MNHEY, CDR2 SVGAGI, per germline. The CDR3 is CAIGTSGRTGELFF. CDR3 DNA sequence: TGTGCCATCGGGACTAGCGGGAGGACCGGGGAGCTGTTTTTT.

The chain has TRBV27 and TRBJ2-7, with TRBD2 matching over 7 bases. Per the germline V gene, CDR1 is MNHEY and CDR2 is SMNVEV (reference sequence). J gave up 6 bases and V 7 bases, and 12 bases lay outside the gene matches. CDR3 length: 14 residues. CDR3 loop: CASMVQVSGLEQYF. The CDR3, as DNA: TGTGCCAGCATGGTTCAGGTTAGCGGGCTCGAGCAGTACTTC.

This clone appeared once. The V and J genes are TRBV5-1 and TRBJ2-1; 8 bases match TRBD2. Germline loops: CDR1 SGHRS, CDR2 YFSETQ. The CDR3 spans 16 residues. V lost 0 bases and J lost 1; bases outside the gene matches: 3. The CDR3: CASSLVAGGSYNEQFF. CDR3 nucleotides: TGCGCCAGCAGCTTGGTGGCGGGAGGTTCCTACAATGAGCAGTTCTTC.

The chain is built from TRBV24-1 and TRBJ1-6; D is ambiguous. Looked up from germline, CDR1 is KGHDR and CDR2 is SFDVKD. CDR3 length equals 14 residues. V lost 3 bases and J 7 bases, leaving 9 bases between the germline ends. Here the CDR3 reads CATSDGVPNSPLHF. The CDR3, as DNA: TGTGCCACCAGTGATGGGGTACCCAATTCACCCCTCCACTTT.

This sequence joins TRBV11-1 and TRBJ1-1; D perhaps matches TRBD1 (6 bases). This CDR3 has 15 amino acids. V lost 3 bases to trimming and J lost 1 base, with 12 bases between them. Looked up from germline, CDR1 is SGHAT and CDR2 is FQDESV (reference sequence). The CDR3 here is CASSFGTGSNTEAFF. CDR3 in DNA: TGTGCCAGCAGCTTTGGTACAGGGTCGAACACTGAAGCTTTCTTT.